This TCR beta chain is drawn from a study of blood T cell repertoires in COVID-19. Study-level background: Acute-phase and convalescent COVID-19 samples originated in the United States, Italy and Spain. PBMCs, B-cell-depleted T cells, or T cells were the source of the cDNA or gDNA that made up the material.

Methods used by the authors: Reference gene primers were amplified, and this amplification served to estimate nucleated cell counts. Sequencing was performed with immunoSEQ multiplex PCR; in TCRdb, only in-frame clones are kept and a portion is missing. The DNA gave D and trimming, while V, J and clone size come from that table. Here the sample spans about 260,000 clones, 87% being singletons. This clone was detected only once. CDR3 length: 15 residues. Trimming took off 1 base at V and 4 bases at J, with 11 bases between the two ends. Germline lookup yields CDR1 GTSNPN and CDR2 SVGIG (reference sequence).

The source of this sequence is a woman in her 50s with acute or convalescent COVID-19. The specimen sequenced was peripheral blood. The chain links TRBV30 to TRBJ1-6; no clear D gene. The CDR3 sequence is CAWSGAPVYNSPLHF. The CDR3 nucleotides read TGTGCCTGGAGTGGAGCCCCGGTTTATAATTCACCCCTCCACTTT.